A single T cell receptor (beta chain) is shown here with its context. A single record per CDR3 protein comes from TCRdb applying MiXCR to the 5' RACE reads. This table has about 890,000 distinct CDR3 sequences, roughly an eighth appearing once. This sample was taken from a study of identical twins. Germline V gene lookup returns CDR1 DFQATT and CDR2 SNEGSKA (reference sequence). V shed 4 bases and J shed 3 bases, with 19 bases lying between them. The CDR3 runs to 16 residues. This sample was shared with a second study, whose subject was yellow fever vaccine responses in identical twins.

The chain couples TRBV20-1 to TRBJ2-1; D not resolved. The sample comprised PBMCs. The source of this sequence is a woman aged 18-30 years in good health. CDR3 in amino acids: CSAKGSLPLDYNEQFF. The DNA for the CDR3 is TGCAGTGCTAAAGGAAGCCTTCCCCTAGACTACAATGAGCAGTTCTTC.